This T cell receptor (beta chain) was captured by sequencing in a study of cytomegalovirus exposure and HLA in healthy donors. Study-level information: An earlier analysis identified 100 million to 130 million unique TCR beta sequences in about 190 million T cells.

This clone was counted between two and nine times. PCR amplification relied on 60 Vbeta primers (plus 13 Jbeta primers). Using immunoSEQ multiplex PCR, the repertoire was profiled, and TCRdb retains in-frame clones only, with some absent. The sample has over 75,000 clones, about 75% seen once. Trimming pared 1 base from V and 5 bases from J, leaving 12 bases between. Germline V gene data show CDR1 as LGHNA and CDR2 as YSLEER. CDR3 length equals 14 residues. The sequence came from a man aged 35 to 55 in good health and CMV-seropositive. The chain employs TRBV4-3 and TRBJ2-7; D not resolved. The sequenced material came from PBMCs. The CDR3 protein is CASSQVGREDEQYF. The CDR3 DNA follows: TGCGCCAGCAGCCAAGTAGGAAGAGAGGACGAGCAGTACTTC.